This T cell receptor beta chain derives from a study of human T cells and chemical hapten exposure. MiXCR, applied by TCRdb to the RACE reads, yields one record per CDR3 protein. Here the sample spans over 300,000 distinct CDR3 sequences, 4% to 6% being singletons. Time point reported: pre-sensitization, week 0. Treatment reported: therapeutic diphenylcyclopropenone sensitization with weekly scalp DPC. V lost 1 base, J lost 2 bases, and 11 bases lay in between. In germline, CDR1 is SGHVS, CDR2 FQNEAQ. The CDR3 extends over 15 amino acids. This TCR was recovered from a woman aged 45-65 years with alopecia areata. Some clones in this sample may be carry-over from other donors' samples. This material consisted of whole blood, taken in connection with sensitization to the hapten diphenylcyclopropenone (DPC). This chain joins TRBV7-8 and TRBJ1-2, with TRBD1 as a possible D gene (5 bases). CDR3 DNA: TGTGCCAGCAGCTTAGTGCGGGGACCCAACTATGGCTACACCTTC. Amino acids: CASSLVRGPNYGYTF.